The 8 T cell receptor beta chains below all came from one sample that was sequenced in a study of blood T cell repertoires in COVID-19 (dated by TCRdb to 2018 to 2021). Library creation used the immunoSEQ multiplex PCR assay. The table was pulled from immuneACCESS by TCRdb, which kept in-frame rearrangements only. Such tables lose some clones; where checked, under half of the loss comes from unresolved V genes, and the rest has no known cause. The sample table contains some 90,000 clones; only one count was recorded for roughly 80% of them. Clones ranked in the top ten supply less than 4.5% of the sample. Sequencing input: peripheral blood. Receptors originate from a man aged 55-75 years with acute or convalescent COVID-19.

This rearrangement joins TRBV7-2 to TRBJ2-1; TRBD2 agrees at 7 bases. V gave up 5 bases and J gave up 7 bases; unmatched junction bases: 14. The CDR3 has 16 residues. The germline gives CDR1 SGHTA, CDR2 FQGNSA. The CDR3, as DNA: TGTGCCAGCAGCCCTAGTGGGGGGGGAGTAAATAATGAGCAGTTCTTC. As protein: CASSPSGGGVNNEQFF.

The chain combines TRBV12-3 or TRBV12-4 with TRBJ2-7; D possibly corresponds to TRBD1 (6 bases). The CDR3 loop spans 13 amino acids. The V end lost 4 bases, the J end lost 6 bases, and 13 bases lay between the germline ends. This chain's CDR3 is CASSSFLGGEQYF. CDR3 sequence (DNA): TGTGCCAGCAGTTCCTTCCTAGGGGGCGAGCAGTACTTC.

The rearrangement links TRBV27 to TRBJ1-6, with D maybe TRBD1 (5 bases). The ends were cut back, 5 bases at V and 7 bases at J, with 12 bases in the middle. The CDR3 spans 14 residues. Germline V gives CDR1 MNHEY, CDR2 SMNVEV (reference sequence). CDR3: CASSRVEGNSPLHF. The CDR3 coding sequence is TGTGCCAGCAGTCGGGTGGAGGGGAATTCACCCCTCCACTTT.

This clone was seen more than once but under ten times. The genes are TRBV11-3 and TRBJ2-5, with 10 bases lining up with TRBD1. The CDR3 consists of 15 residues. V shed 3 bases, J shed 2 bases, and the junction held 3 bases outside the gene matches. Germline V gives CDR1 SGHNT, CDR2 YENEEA. The CDR3 DNA reads as TGTGCCAGCAGCTTGGGACAGGGGTTTCAAGAGACCCAGTACTTC. Residues: CASSLGQGFQETQYF. Full variable domain (rest looked up from reference TRBV11-3 and TRBJ2-5): EAGVVQSPRYKIIEKKQPVAFWCNPISGHNTLYWYLQNLGQGPELLIRYENEEAVDDSQLPKDRFSAERLKGVDSTLKIQPAELGDSAVYLCASSLGQGFQETQYFGPGTRLLVL.

This clone qualifies as medium-sized. The chain uses TRBV10-3 and TRBJ2-2; 9 bases line up with TRBD1. V shed 3 bases, J shed 3 bases, and the junction held 2 bases outside the gene matches. Looked up from germline, CDR1 is ENHRY and CDR2 is SYGVKD. CDR3 length: 15 amino acids. The CDR3 DNA reads TGTGCCATCAGTGAAAGACAGGGGGACACCGGGGAGCTGTTTTTT. Translated, it gives CAISERQGDTGELFF.

This clone appeared a single time. J is TRBJ2-2 and V is TRBV6-2 or TRBV6-3; D ambiguous. The CDR3 has 13 amino acids. Germline lookup yields CDR1 MNHEY and CDR2 SVGEGT. Trimming removed 1 base at V and 8 bases at J, with 8 bases between. CDR3 sequence (DNA): TGTGCCAGCAGTTACTTCGTCGGGGGGGAGCTGTTTTTT. This gives the protein CASSYFVGGELFF.

The chain couples TRBV5-1 to TRBJ2-2; no definite D call. V gave up 7 bases and J gave up 1 base, with 11 bases separating them. From germline, CDR1 is SGHRS and CDR2 YFSETQ. CDR3 length equals 14 residues. The CDR3 DNA is TGCGCCAGCGGGCAGGCCTTGAACACCGGGGAGCTGTTTTTT. It codes for CASGQALNTGELFF.

This clone was recorded a few times. The rearrangement joins TRBV2 to TRBJ2-4; D gene uncertain. Germline assignment: CDR1 SNHLY and CDR2 FYNNEI. The CDR3 spans 16 residues. The V end was cut by 2 bases, the J end by 0 bases, with 11 bases between. CDR3 sequence (DNA): TGTGCCAGCAGTGAAACCCAGGCGCTAGCCAAAAACATTCAGTACTTC. Protein product: CASSETQALAKNIQYF.